The clone carrying this T cell receptor (beta chain) was counted at least ten times. This sample was included in a study of CD4 and CD8 cells across lung adenocarcinoma regions. TCRdb redid the calling of the PCR reads with MiXCR, one entry per CDR3 protein. The table includes approximately 18,000 distinct CDR3 sequences, roughly half detected once. Trimming took 6 bases from V and 1 from J, leaving 7 bases between them. CDR3 size: 13 residues. Sequenced material: CD8+ T cells from the center of a lung tumor. The TCR comes from a female donor with lung adenocarcinoma. The CD4 and CD8 labels of this study may be unreliable. The chain links TRBV12-3 or TRBV12-4 to TRBJ2-4; D remains unclear. For the CDR3, the DNA is TGTGCCAGCAGCTCTCCGGCCAAAAACATTCAGTACTTC. It yields the protein CASSSPAKNIQYF.